These 32 T cell receptor beta chains originate from one sample sequenced in a study of metastatic and nonmetastatic thyroid tumors (TCRdb year 2020). The library relied on PCR. These reads were obtained on an Illumina HiSeq 4000. TCRdb trimmed public reads at Q25 via fastp, called clones via MiXCR and kept in-frame beta chains. The sample yields some 41,000 clones; about 3.3% were counted once. Clones ranked in the top ten supply more than 7.5% of the sample. No treatment had been received by any patient before thyroid surgery. Sample: blood. The receptors were gathered from a female donor with papillary thyroid cancer or a benign thyroid nodule (not recorded which). Some clones in this sample may be carry-over from other donors' samples.

This clone has only a few counts. The V call is TRBV7-3, the J call TRBJ2-1; 11 bases are shared with TRBD2. With V trimmed by 4 bases and J by 5 bases, 4 bases remained unmatched. Looked up from germline, CDR1 is SGHTA and CDR2 is FQGTGA. The CDR3 totals 15 residues. CDR3 coding DNA: TGTGCCAGCAGCTCGGGACTAGCGGCCCACAATGAGCAGTTCTTC. This encodes CASSSGLAAHNEQFF.

This clone was counted a few times. CDR3: CASSSRTDTQYF. As DNA, the CDR3 is TGTGCCAGCAGTTCCCGCACAGATACGCAGTATTTT. The chain uses TRBV12-3 or TRBV12-4 and TRBJ2-3; D unclear. The CDR3 extends over 12 amino acids. V was cut by 4 bases and J by 1 base, with 3 bases left in between.

This clone was recorded many times. The CDR3 is CASSSPHF. The CDR3 DNA is TGTGCCAGCAGCTCCCCGCATTTT. The chain combines TRBV11-3 with TRBJ1-5; D call uncertain. The V gene's germline CDR1 is SGHNT and CDR2 YENEEA. Trimming shortened V by 4 bases and J by 15 bases, and 4 bases separated the two germline ends. The length of the CDR3 is 8 residues.

The table lists this clone with many counts. J is TRBJ2-7 and V is TRBV11-2; D gene uncertain. This CDR3 contains 16 residues. V was trimmed by 1 base and J by 3 bases, leaving 16 bases between them. Looked up from germline, CDR1 is SGHAT and CDR2 is FQNNGV. The CDR3 nucleotides read TGTGCCAGCAGCTTAGTTCCAGGCCCTGTGGACTACGAGCAGTACTTC. It translates to CASSLVPGPVDYEQYF.

This clone occurred many times. The CDR3 nucleotides read TGTGCCAGCAGCTTGTGGGGGAGCACTGAAGCTTTCTTT. Its protein product is CASSLWGSTEAFF. The V call is TRBV5-4, the J call TRBJ1-1; possibly TRBD1 for D (5 bases). The germline V gene has CDR1 SGHNT and CDR2 YYREEE (reference sequence). Trimming stripped 1 base from V and 4 bases from J, with 8 bases between. The CDR3 length is 13 residues.

In this sample, this clone turned up many times. This rearrangement joins TRBV4-1 to TRBJ2-1, with TRBD2 as a possible D gene (5 bases). The CDR3 has 15 amino acids. Germline CDR1 and CDR2: MGHRA and YSYEKL. Trimming cost V 0 bases and J 0 bases, with 6 bases left between them. This chain's CDR3 is CASSQDGVSYNEQFF. CDR3 DNA: TGCGCCAGCAGCCAAGACGGGGTCTCCTACAATGAGCAGTTCTTC.

This clone is labeled medium-sized. The genes are TRBV4-1 and TRBJ1-1; the D is unclear. Germline CDR1 and CDR2: MGHRA and YSYEKL. The CDR3 consists of 13 residues. V dropped 3 bases and J dropped 0 bases, with 5 bases sitting between them. The CDR3 nucleotides read TGCGCCAGCAGCCAGAGACTGAACACTGAAGCTTTCTTT. It encodes CASSQRLNTEAFF.

This clone was found many times. V is TRBV5-4 and J is TRBJ2-1; 9 bases agree with TRBD2. After removal of 2 bases from V and 6 bases from J, the junction contained 6 bases not matched to a gene. The CDR3 consists of 15 residues. Germline lookup yields CDR1 SGHNT and CDR2 YYREEE (reference sequence). The CDR3, as DNA: TGTGCCAGCAGCTTTATAGCGGGAGCCAGCAATGAGCAGTTCTTC. Translated, it gives CASSFIAGASNEQFF.

The V call is TRBV30, the J call TRBJ2-7; 10 bases match TRBD1. This CDR3 region has 15 residues. The germline V gene encodes CDR1 GTSNPN and CDR2 SVGIG (reference sequence). J gave up 5 bases and V 2 bases, and 9 bases lay outside the gene matches. CDR3 in amino acids: CAWSYAGDRGHEQYF. DNA for the CDR3: TGTGCCTGGAGTTATGCCGGGGACAGGGGCCACGAGCAGTACTTC.

This clone showed up many times. This sequence may be a read error, since a much larger clone differs from it by one base. Other DNA sequences within the sample encode an identical CDR3. The V gene is TRBV2, the J gene TRBJ1-4, with 7 bases identical to TRBD1. Looked up from germline, CDR1 is SNHLY and CDR2 is FYNNEI. The CDR3 consists of 15 residues. The CDR3 DNA is TGTGCCAGCAGTTTCGAAGGGGGCCCTAACGAAAAACTGTTTTTT. Protein: CASSFEGGPNEKLFF.

The sample holds many counts of this clone. The sample holds other DNA sequences that translate to the same CDR3. CDR3 nucleotide sequence: TGTGCCAGCAGCCAAGGAGACCGGGGGCACACTGAAGCTTTCTTT. This sequence encodes CASSQGDRGHTEAFF. The chain joins TRBV14 to TRBJ1-1, with a weak D call TRBD1 (6 bases). This CDR3 contains 15 residues. V shed 1 base and J shed 3 bases, with 12 bases lying between them. Per germline, CDR1 SGHDN and CDR2 FVKESK.

This clone was counted many times. Written as DNA, the CDR3 is TGTGCCAGCAGAGGACTAGCGGGCAACTACGAGCAGTACTTC. Translated, it gives CASRGLAGNYEQYF. The genes are TRBV6-1 and TRBJ2-7, with TRBD2 matching 11 bases. The germline V gene encodes CDR1 MNHNS and CDR2 SASEGT. The CDR3 length is 14 residues. V gave up 6 bases and J gave up 3 bases; unmatched junction bases: 4.

This clone was detected ten times or more. This may stem from a read error, because a much larger clone lies one nucleotide away. Here the CDR3 DNA reads TGTGCCAGCAGTCAAGCCACCGGGGCTAGCGGGGTCCAAGAGACCCAGTACTTC. Its protein is CASSQATGASGVQETQYF. This chain links TRBV6-1 with TRBJ2-5; 9 bases align to TRBD2. Per germline, CDR1 MNHNS and CDR2 SASEGT. The CDR3 length is 18 residues.

This clone was counted at least ten times. The rearrangement links TRBV12-3 or TRBV12-4 to TRBJ2-3; unclear D gene. Deletions cut 4 bases from V and 5 bases from J, with 7 bases between. CDR3 length: 12 residues. CDR3: CASSSYLDTQYF. CDR3 coding DNA: TGTGCCAGCAGTTCCTATTTAGATACGCAGTATTTT.

This clone was counted at least ten times. CDR3 DNA: TGCGCCAGCAGCTTGGCGTCAGGTCCTAACTATGGCTACACCTTC. Translated, it gives CASSLASGPNYGYTF. The chain joins TRBV5-1 to TRBJ1-2; D gene uncertain. Trimming took off 0 bases at V and 0 bases at J, with 9 bases between the two ends. This CDR3 contains 15 residues. The germline V gene has CDR1 SGHRS and CDR2 YFSETQ.

This clone was recorded a few times. The rearrangement uses TRBV24-1 and TRBJ2-7, with 9 bases matching TRBD2. Germline CDR1 reads KGHDR; CDR2 reads SFDVKD. V gave up 3 bases and J gave up 1 base; unmatched junction bases: 6. The CDR3 spans 16 residues. The CDR3 nucleotides read TGTGCCACCAGTGATCCTATAGCGGGAGCTTCCTACGAGCAGTACTTC. Encoded protein: CATSDPIAGASYEQYF.

This clone has a handful of counts. The V gene is TRBV7-9, the J gene TRBJ2-6; 9 nucleotides agree with TRBD1. In germline, CDR1 is SEHNR, CDR2 FQNEAQ (reference sequence). J was trimmed by 2 bases and V by 5 bases; bases with no gene match: 10. The CDR3 is made up of 18 amino acids. Here the CDR3 reads CASSLGQGTSPGANVLTF. The DNA for the CDR3 is TGTGCCAGCAGCCTAGGACAGGGGACCTCCCCTGGGGCCAACGTCCTGACTTTC. Using reference TRBV7-9 and TRBJ2-6 for the parts outside the CDR3, the full variable domain is DTGVSQNPRHKITKRGQNVTFRCDPISEHNRLYWYRQTLGQGPEFLTYFQNEAQLEKSRLLSDRFSAERPKGSFSTLEIQRTEQGDSAMYLCASSLGQGTSPGANVLTFGAGSRLTVL.

This clone was picked up a small number of times. The chain couples TRBV6-1 to TRBJ2-2, with TRBD1 matching 10 bases. V lost 6 bases and J lost 4; bases outside the gene matches: 11. The CDR3 length is 17 residues. Germline values: CDR1 MNHNS, CDR2 SASEGT. DNA of the CDR3: TGTGCCAGCAGACCAACCGGGACAGGGGACCTCACCGGGGAGCTGTTTTTT. Amino acid sequence: CASRPTGTGDLTGELFF.

This clone was counted at least ten times. This sequence joins TRBV4-2 and TRBJ2-7; 9 nucleotides match TRBD2. Looked up from germline, CDR1 is LGHNA and CDR2 is YNFKEQ. The length of the CDR3 is 16 residues. V was clipped by 2 bases and J by 0 bases; unmatched bases: 5. The CDR3 DNA reads as TGTGCCAGCAGCCAACAGGTTAGCGGGAGCTCCTACGAGCAGTACTTC. It is translated as CASSQQVSGSSYEQYF.

Ten or more counts support this clone. This could be a read error, since a much larger clone is one nucleotide away. This chain joins TRBV19 and TRBJ1-3, with D maybe TRBD1 (5 bases). Trimming left V 10 bases short and J 0 bases short, with 13 bases between. The CDR3 consists of 14 residues. Germline CDR1 is LNHDA and CDR2 is SQIVND (reference sequence). This CDR3 reads CATQGRYSGNTIYF. The CDR3 DNA reads as TGTGCCACCCAGGGCAGATACTCTGGAAACACCATATATTTT.

At least ten counts were recorded for this clone. The rearrangement joins TRBV7-9 to TRBJ2-1; D gene ambiguous. V lost 5 bases and J 9 bases, leaving 8 bases between the germline ends. Germline V gene lookup returns CDR1 SEHNR and CDR2 FQNEAQ (reference sequence). CDR3 size: 11 residues. The CDR3 is CASSLLGEQFF. The DNA for the CDR3 is TGTGCCAGCAGCCTTTTGGGTGAGCAGTTCTTC.

In this sample, this clone turned up many times. J is TRBJ2-5 and V is TRBV10-3; weak D call: TRBD2 (5 bases). Trimming shortened V by 3 bases and J by 4 bases, and 24 bases separated the two germline ends. Looked up from germline, CDR1 is ENHRY and CDR2 is SYGVKD. The CDR3 length is 18 residues. The CDR3 reads CAISDPHSRSLDRETQYF. Written as DNA, the CDR3 is TGTGCCATCAGTGACCCCCACTCCCGGTCACTAGACCGAGAGACCCAGTACTTC.

This clone was seen many times. The rearrangement joins TRBV11-1 to TRBJ2-1; possible D gene TRBD1, 6 bases. Germline CDR1 SGHAT, CDR2 FQDESV (reference sequence). Trimming stripped 1 base from V and 10 bases from J, with 11 bases between. This CDR3 region has 13 residues. The CDR3 spells CASSLGTEAEQFF. Written as DNA, the CDR3 is TGTGCCAGCAGCTTAGGGACAGAGGCCGAGCAGTTCTTC.

The gene calls are TRBV27 and TRBJ2-3; D gene ambiguous. The ends were cut back, 6 bases at V and 6 bases at J, with 13 bases in the middle. The CDR3 is 13 amino acids. CDR1 and CDR2 from the germline V gene are MNHEY and SMNVEV (reference sequence). CDR3 nucleotide sequence: TGTGCCAGCAGGTGGTCCTACACTGATACGCAGTATTTT. Its translation is CASRWSYTDTQYF.

The chain links TRBV20-1 to TRBJ1-2; D is unclear. Trimming took off 2 bases at V and 6 bases at J, with 7 bases between the two ends. Looked up from germline, CDR1 is DFQATT and CDR2 is SNEGSKA (reference sequence). This CDR3 spans 11 amino acids. DNA of the CDR3: TGCAGTGCTAGATTCCGCGATGGCTACACCTTC. Residues: CSARFRDGYTF.

This clone was detected a few times. The V and J genes are TRBV20-1 and TRBJ2-1, with 7 bases that match TRBD1. The CDR3 has 15 amino acids. Trimming took 4 bases from V and 7 from J; bases not matched to a gene: 13. Germline V gene lookup returns CDR1 DFQATT and CDR2 SNEGSKA (reference sequence). The CDR3 region is CSAMTGTARRNEQFF. CDR3 nucleotide sequence: TGCAGTGCTATGACCGGGACAGCGCGCCGGAATGAGCAGTTCTTC.

This clone was detected many times. The chain joins TRBV19 to TRBJ2-3; 9 bases map to TRBD1. Germline CDR1 is LNHDA and CDR2 is SQIVND (reference sequence). This CDR3 is 14 amino acids long. The V gene end was trimmed by 8 bases and the J gene end by 3 bases; junction bases not matched to a gene: 6. The CDR3 protein is CASLQTGGTDTQYF. The DNA for the CDR3 is TGTGCCAGTCTCCAGACAGGGGGGACAGATACGCAGTATTTT.

This clone showed up many times. The V gene is TRBV5-1, the J gene TRBJ2-2; D gene unclear. This CDR3 contains 12 residues. Germline V gene lookup returns CDR1 SGHRS and CDR2 YFSETQ. Trimming stripped 6 bases from V and 1 base from J, with 4 bases between. Here the CDR3 DNA reads TGCGCCAGCAAGGAGAACACCGGGGAGCTGTTTTTT. It encodes CASKENTGELFF.

This clone was seen ten or more times. The chain couples TRBV7-6 to TRBJ1-3; 8 bases fit TRBD1. Losses at the gene ends were 1 base for V and 4 bases for J; bases not matched to a gene: 3. The CDR3 length is 15 residues. The germline CDR1 and CDR2 sequences are SGHVS and FNYEAQ. The CDR3: CASSLGTGPGNTIYF. DNA for the CDR3: TGTGCCAGCAGCTTAGGGACAGGGCCAGGAAACACCATATATTTT.

The chain employs TRBV7-3 and TRBJ2-2; the match to TRBD1 covers 8 bases. Germline V gives CDR1 SGHTA, CDR2 FQGTGA. With 2 bases clipped from V and 5 bases from J, the junction kept 1 base outside the gene matches. The CDR3 extends over 14 amino acids. DNA of the CDR3: TGTGCCAGCAGCTTAGGACAGGGTACCGGGGAGCTGTTTTTT. Its translation: CASSLGQGTGELFF.

This clone has only a few counts. This sample also contains other DNA sequences that code for the same CDR3. This chain uses TRBV10-1 with TRBJ2-1; D is undetermined. This CDR3 is 13 amino acids long. Trimming shortened V by 3 bases and J by 8 bases, and 11 bases separated the two germline ends. Germline CDR1 WNHNN, CDR2 SYGVQD (reference sequence). CDR3 loop: CASSDPPGYEQFF. CDR3 coding DNA: TGCGCCAGCAGTGACCCGCCGGGCTATGAGCAGTTCTTC.

This clone was observed at least ten times. Just one base apart from a much larger clone, this may be a read error. This CDR3 is also generated by other DNA sequences in the sample. The chain joins TRBV27 to TRBJ1-2; D perhaps matches TRBD1 (5 bases). Trimming took 5 bases from V and 7 from J, leaving 17 bases between them. Looked up from germline, CDR1 is MNHEY and CDR2 is SMNVEV (reference sequence). The CDR3 is 14 amino acids. The CDR3 nucleotides are TGTGCCAGCAGTCCAGACAGAGGAGCGGGTGGCTACACCTTC. Encoded protein: CASSPDRGAGGYTF.